This TCR beta chain was profiled in a study of identical twins (dated by TCRdb to the mid-2010s). Background for the entire study: TCR alpha and beta repertoires from monozygotic twins, unrelated adults of various ages and cord blood were deep-sequenced to test whether fetal clonotypes persist. To rule out contamination, the twin experiments were replicated at different times with different library preparation protocols.

General study outcomes and caveats: Because the same donors could not be followed over many years, the conclusions depended on cross-sectional statistical analysis. A weaker excess of twin sharing was found in beta out-of-frame sequences because the signal-to-noise ratio was lowered by fewer shared sequences. Compared with coincidental sharing between unrelated individuals, out-of-frame TCR alpha sequences shared between twins had an excess of sequences with low generation probability. Invariant T cells such as MAIT and iNKT could partly confound zero-insertion analyses, though diverse VJ usage argued against this for most clonotypes. In monozygotic twins, out-of-frame TCR alpha sharing was systematically underestimated by recombination models, although the models agreed with sharing between unrelated individuals. Abundant cord blood beta clonotypes carried fewer insertions; young adult naive repertoires showed a weaker similar trend, while memory repertoires showed none.

Library creation used 5' RACE. The instrument was an Illumina HiSeq 2000. A universal primer binding site was added through template switching, and the final cDNA carried a unique molecular identifier so that TCR cDNA molecules could be counted accurately. Specific primers in the conserved constant-segment region were used to synthesize first-strand cDNA for TCR alpha and beta chains. To control for contamination, every cDNA library was double barcoded, receiving both a SMART-Mk sample barcode and Illumina barcodes. TruSeq adapter sequences and Illumina sample barcodes were added in two successive PCR steps. The Illumina HiSeq platform was used with custom primers to sequence TCR alpha and beta cDNA libraries. On the authors' methods: Raw reads were processed with MiGEC to extract unique molecular identifiers, and MiXCR was used to determine CDR3 positions. For each individual, recombination models were inferred using an EM algorithm with the repgenHMM and IGoR tools. Shared clonotypes were analyzed with the tcR package in R, and sharing was normalized by the product of cloneset sizes. To study raw recombination free of thymic and clonal selection effects, out-of-frame nonproductive sequences were analyzed. The public sequencing data were trimmed at Q25 with fastp and processed into clonotypes with MiXCR by TCRdb, which kept only in-frame beta chains. CDR3 protein duplicates are merged, each entry listing the most common genes and DNA. The V and J calls follow TCRdb's processing rather than the paper's. In all, the sample holds about 520,000 distinct CDR3 sequences, and 20% to 25% of those were seen once. Roughly 0.9% of the sample belongs to the ten largest clones.

This clonotype has a handful of counts. The antigen it binds to is not known. No much larger clone exists at a distance of one base, and base qualities are not known. Measured from the cysteine to the phenylalanine, the CDR3 is 15 residues long. Only CDR3 DNA is held: 45 bases, read in frame from base 1. V is pared back by 4 bases and J by 9 bases, with 20 bases lying between the germline termini. Per the germline V gene, SGHRS is the CDR1 and YFSETQ is the CDR2. Every donor was a healthy Caucasian. The twin cohort comprised three pairs of female monozygotic twins, all aged roughly 18 to 29 years. Positive isolation kits from Invitrogen were used to isolate the CD4+ and CD8+ T cell populations. These data were also filed under a second study, of T cells expressing NK-cell markers. The second study also describes: Seven or eight donors provided sorted CD3+CD56+NKG2C+, CD3+CD56+NKG2C- and CD3+CD56-NKG2C+ T-cell subsets, whose TCR beta-chain repertoires were profiled. Seven of the eight sequenced donors were HCMV-seropositive and one was HCMV-seronegative. In several experiments an anti-gammadeltaTCR antibody was added to restrict sorting to alphabetaTCR-expressing T cells. In six donors, the dominant CD3+CD56+NKG2C+ clonotypes were among the top 10 CD8+ clonotypes and accounted for roughly 1.0-8% of CD8+ T cells. Those dominant clonotypes were again the most abundant among CD3+CD56-NKG2C+ cells in a handful of donors, at about 25-65%. Whether the expanded NKG2C-expressing T cell clones were specific for HCMV antigens remained unclear. The study sequenced eight donors, all healthy volunteers chosen at random: three men and five women. To determine HCMV serostatus, a commercial ELISA kit was used to detect HCMV-specific IgG in serum. MIGEC handled demultiplexing of the reads and grouping by UMI, while MiTCR was used to assemble and quantify clonotypes. To exclude erroneous sequences, any TCR cDNA sequence not supported by at least two reads was discarded. The tcR package was used for downstream repertoire analysis, and clonotypes were matched across fractions by CDR3 nucleotide sequence plus V segment. VDJmatch was used to annotate antigen specificity against VDJdb, with one amino acid substitution in CDR3 allowed.

Sequencing was done on a sample of CD4+ T cells sorted from blood. The receptor chain draws on TRBV5-1 and TRBJ2-1; TRBD2 is a weak D gene call, 7 bases matching. This TCR was sampled from a woman between 18 and 29 years old in good health. The DNA reads TGCGCCAGCAGCCCGGGGACTATCCAAGGGGGTGAGCAGTTCTTC. Its product reads: CASSPGTIQGGEQFF.